The 10 T cell receptor beta chains below come from one sample, sequenced in a study of blood T cell repertoires in COVID-19. Using immunoSEQ multiplex PCR, the repertoire was profiled, and TCRdb retains in-frame clones only, with some absent. The repertoire includes tens of thousands of clones, around 96% of them detected once, and under 5% sits in the top ten. The sequencing sample was made of peripheral blood. These receptors were taken from a human donor with active COVID-19. The donor label of this sample is uncertain.

J is TRBJ1-3 and V is TRBV15, with 8 bases identical to TRBD1. With V trimmed by 0 bases and J by 0 bases, 4 bases remained unmatched. From germline, CDR1 is LNHNV and CDR2 YYDKDF (reference sequence). The CDR3 runs 17 residues. CDR3 coding DNA: TGTGCCACCAGCAGAGAGGACAGGGTCCTCTCTGGAAACACCATATATTTT. Translated: CATSREDRVLSGNTIYF.

This chain connects TRBV5-4 to TRBJ1-2; tentative D call: TRBD1 (6 bases). This CDR3 has 18 amino acids. Trimming took off 4 bases at V and 2 bases at J, with 24 bases between the two ends. Germline CDR1 and CDR2: SGHNT and YYREEE (reference sequence). CDR3 loop: CASSGGGQHLTLNYGYTF. CDR3 DNA: TGTGCCAGCAGCGGGGGCGGGCAGCACTTGACACTAAACTATGGCTACACCTTC.

The chain combines TRBV7-2 with TRBJ2-1, with D tentatively TRBD2 (5 bases). Trimming stripped 0 bases from V and 5 bases from J, with 11 bases between. The CDR3 covers 15 residues. Germline V CDR1 and CDR2: SGHTA, FQGNSA. CDR3 amino acids: CASSLAGVRHNEQFF. Here the CDR3 DNA reads TGTGCCAGCAGCTTAGCGGGAGTTCGGCACAATGAGCAGTTCTTC.

This chain joins TRBV28 and TRBJ2-5, with TRBD1 matching 8 bases. Germline CDR1 reads MDHEN; CDR2 reads SYDVKM. CDR3 length: 15 residues. The V segment lost 6 bases and the J segment 4 bases; nucleotides outside the gene matches: 10. CDR3 DNA: TGTGCCAGCAGACCACAGGGGGAAGGTAGAGAGACCCAGTACTTC. Protein sequence: CASRPQGEGRETQYF.

V gene TRBV3-1 (or the pseudogene TRBV3-2) combines with J gene TRBJ2-5; 7 positions agree with TRBD1. Germline V lookup: CDR1 LGHDT, CDR2 YNNKEL (reference sequence). This CDR3 is built from 14 residues. V lost 4 bases and J lost 1; bases outside the gene matches: 3. CDR3 residues: CASSLRTGQETQYF. The CDR3 bases are TGTGCCAGCAGCCTGAGGACAGGCCAAGAGACCCAGTACTTC.

V is TRBV2 and J is TRBJ2-7; 8 bases map to TRBD1. This CDR3 region has 15 residues. In germline, CDR1 is SNHLY, CDR2 FYNNEI. V lost 3 bases, J lost 4 bases, and 8 bases stayed unmatched. For the CDR3, the DNA is TGTGCCAGCAGTGATATGGCAGGGGGCAAGTACGAGCAGTACTTC. Translated, it gives CASSDMAGGKYEQYF.

CDR3 nucleotides: TGTGCCAGCAGCTTAGGGCCTGCGGGACAGGGAGAAAAACTGTTTTTT. Translating gives CASSLGPAGQGEKLFF. The chain has TRBV7-6 and TRBJ1-4; 9 nucleotides line up with TRBD1. Germline-derived CDR1 and CDR2 are SGHVS and FNYEAQ. The V segment lost 1 base and the J segment 8 bases; nucleotides outside the gene matches: 8. This CDR3 has 16 amino acids.

The gene calls are TRBV4-1 and TRBJ2-7; D ambiguous. CDR1 MGHRA and CDR2 YSYEKL come from the germline V gene. This CDR3 is 14 amino acids long. The V end lost 4 bases, the J end lost 3 bases, and 13 bases lay between the germline ends. CDR3 protein: CASSRNPYSYEQYF. The CDR3 DNA is TGCGCCAGCAGCCGAAACCCCTACAGCTACGAGCAGTACTTC.

The chain links TRBV6-2 or TRBV6-3 to TRBJ1-4; no clear D gene. The germline V and J ends were trimmed by 5 bases and 8 bases, with 9 bases remaining between them. CDR1 is MNHEY and CDR2 is SVGEGT in the germline V gene. CDR3 size: 12 residues. CDR3 DNA: TGTGCCAGCAGTCAGAACCTCGAAAAACTGTTTTTT. This encodes CASSQNLEKLFF.

The chain employs TRBV4-1 and TRBJ1-4; 9 bases match TRBD1. Per germline, CDR1 MGHRA and CDR2 YSYEKL. V was pared by 5 bases and J by 6 bases, with 22 bases of the junction left unmatched. CDR3 length: 20 amino acids. This chain's CDR3 is CASSSVYRTGALSLYEKLFF. In DNA, the CDR3 is TGCGCCAGCAGCTCTGTTTATAGGACAGGGGCCCTTTCGCTGTATGAAAAACTGTTTTTT.